Below are 13 T cell receptor beta chains sequenced from a single sample in a study of blood T cells in healthy people across ages. Through a sample-barcoded 5' primer and a J-beta primer mix, a second PCR was run for 7 to 11 cycles. One entry per CDR3 protein results from TCRdb running MiXCR on the 5' RACE reads. The table has over a million distinct CDR3 sequences, 40% to 45% seen once. Specimen: blood. All receptors come from a woman aged 55-69 years in good health.

The chain couples TRBV27 to TRBJ1-4; weak D call: TRBD1 (5 bases). CDR3 length: 17 amino acids. V shed 2 bases and J shed 7 bases, with 20 bases lying between them. Germline V lookup: CDR1 MNHEY, CDR2 SMNVEV (reference sequence). The CDR3 sequence is CASSLVFSGRRGEKLFF. In nucleotides, the CDR3 is TGTGCCAGCAGTTTAGTTTTTTCGGGTCGGAGGGGTGAAAAACTGTTTTTT.

This clonotype was detected only once. V is TRBV24-1 and J is TRBJ2-3, with D perhaps TRBD1 or TRBD2 (5 bases each). The germline V gene has CDR1 KGHDR and CDR2 SFDVKD. The CDR3 runs 16 residues. The CDR3 spells CVASDSGVGDTDTQYF. The CDR3, as DNA: TGTGTCGCCAGTGATTCCGGGGTAGGGGACACAGATACGCAGTATTTT.

The chain uses TRBV2 and TRBJ1-6, with TRBD1 as a possible D gene (6 bases). The CDR3 is 15 amino acids. CDR1 is SNHLY, CDR2 FYNNEI, per germline. The V and J ends lost 5 bases and 2 bases respectively, with 10 bases between them. CDR3 residues: CASSYRAPYNSPLHF. The CDR3 nucleotides are TGTGCCAGCAGTTACAGGGCCCCCTATAATTCACCCCTCCACTTT.

This clonotype occurred a few times. The rearrangement joins TRBV3-1 to TRBJ2-1, with 7 bases matching TRBD1. The CDR3 is 16 amino acids. Germline CDR1 and CDR2: LGHDT and YNNKEL (reference sequence). Trimming removed 3 bases from V and 4 bases from J; junction bases left unmatched: 9. Written as DNA, the CDR3 is TGTGCCAGCAGCCAGATTCTCCGGGACAGATACAATGAGCAGTTCTTC. Residues: CASSQILRDRYNEQFF.

The gene calls are TRBV28 and TRBJ2-5, with a tentative D call TRBD2 (6 bases). The V and J ends lost 5 bases and 11 bases respectively, with 12 bases between them. CDR1 is MDHEN and CDR2 is SYDVKM in the germline V gene. The CDR3 extends over 11 amino acids. Written as DNA, the CDR3 is TGTGCCAGCAGTCTGACTAGTAGGCAGTACTTC. Its translation is CASSLTSRQYF.

This clonotype has more than one count but fewer than ten. The chain couples TRBV27 to TRBJ2-1; D ambiguous. Germline V CDR1 and CDR2: MNHEY, SMNVEV (reference sequence). Trimming pared 2 bases from V and 0 bases from J, leaving 8 bases between. The CDR3 sequence is 15 residues long. The CDR3: CASSLSLGSYNEQFF. The CDR3 DNA reads as TGTGCCAGCAGTTTAAGCTTAGGCTCCTACAATGAGCAGTTCTTC.

The V and J genes are TRBV7-2 and TRBJ2-4; 10 positions match TRBD1. The CDR3 is 18 amino acids. The germline V gene encodes CDR1 SGHTA and CDR2 FQGNSA. V was clipped by 4 bases and J by 0 bases; unmatched bases: 9. The CDR3: CASSWKPGQGLAKNIQYF. In DNA form, the CDR3 reads TGTGCCAGCAGCTGGAAACCGGGACAGGGGCTAGCCAAAAACATTCAGTACTTC. Full variable domain (outside the CDR3, taken from reference TRBV7-2 and TRBJ2-4): GAGVSQSPSNKVTEKGKDVELRCDPISGHTALYWYRQSLGQGLEFLIYFQGNSAPDKSGLPSDRFSAERTGGSVSTLTIQRTQQEDSAVYLCASSWKPGQGLAKNIQYFGAGTRLSVL.

The J gene is TRBJ1-1, the V gene TRBV18; D is unclear. This CDR3 contains 14 residues. The V end was cut by 6 bases, the J end by 0 bases, with 11 bases between. CDR1 is KGHSH and CDR2 is LQKENI in the germline V gene. The CDR3 here is CASSYDIMNTEAFF. CDR3 nucleotide sequence: TGTGCCAGCTCGTACGACATTATGAACACTGAAGCTTTCTTT.

V is TRBV11-2 and J is TRBJ2-5, with D possibly called TRBD1 or TRBD2 (5 bases each). V gave up 4 bases and J gave up 5 bases, with 20 bases separating them. CDR1 is SGHAT and CDR2 is FQNNGV in the germline V gene. The CDR3 totals 16 residues. CDR3 protein: CASSWRPGQGGETQYF. CDR3 bases: TGTGCCAGCAGCTGGCGCCCGGGGCAGGGCGGCGAGACCCAGTACTTC.

A few counts support this clonotype. This rearrangement joins TRBV20-1 to TRBJ2-7, with a tentative D call TRBD2 (6 bases). Trimming cost V 4 bases and J 3 bases, with 10 bases left between them. This CDR3 has 12 residues. Germline CDR1 is DFQATT and CDR2 is SNEGSKA (reference sequence). The CDR3, as DNA: TGCAGTGCTAAGGCTAGCGTCTACGAGCAGTACTTC. This encodes CSAKASVYEQYF.

This chain joins TRBV2 and TRBJ2-1, with D uncertain. From germline, CDR1 is SNHLY and CDR2 FYNNEI. This CDR3 contains 17 residues. V was clipped by 0 bases and J by 0 bases, with 12 bases between them. The CDR3 here is CASSEAWARSSYNEQFF. Here the CDR3 DNA reads TGTGCCAGCAGTGAAGCCTGGGCCAGAAGCTCCTACAATGAGCAGTTCTTC.

Only a few counts were recorded for this clonotype. The chain's CDR3 is CASSPVGGRKNTEAFF. The CDR3 region has the DNA TGTGCCAGCAGCCCGGTGGGGGGAAGAAAGAACACTGAAGCTTTCTTT. This rearrangement joins TRBV6-1 to TRBJ1-1; the D gene is possibly TRBD1 (5 bases). The V gene's germline CDR1 is MNHNS and CDR2 SASEGT. V lost 6 bases and J 1 base, leaving 18 bases between the germline ends. CDR3 length: 16 amino acids.

The chain couples TRBV6-5 to TRBJ2-1; 16 nucleotides match TRBD2. CDR1 and CDR2 from the germline V gene are MNHEY and SVGAGI. Trimming at V came to 4 bases and at J to 1 base, leaving 7 bases not matched to a gene. The CDR3 runs to 19 residues. As DNA, the CDR3 is TGTGCCAGCAGTTCTACCGGGACTAGCGGGAGGGGGTCCTACAATGAGCAGTTCTTC. Its protein is CASSSTGTSGRGSYNEQFF.